The entry that follows covers one T cell receptor (beta chain) sequence. Its recognized antigen is unknown. Per-base qualities were not stored, and no clone one base away is much larger. A second Seattle source provided samples from volunteer blood donors who had recovered from COVID-19. Collaborating institutions collected whole blood in K2EDTA tubes following their own protocols. For TCRbeta analysis, collaborators shipped samples as frozen whole blood, isolated PBMCs, or DNA extracted from either of those sample types. The entry originates in a study of blood T cell repertoires in COVID-19 (dated by TCRdb to about 2020). Notes on the research overall: Samples from collaborators originated in the United States, Italy and Spain and spanned both the acute and convalescent phases of COVID-19. HLA class I and class II types, where available, came from metadata supplied by the sample provider rather than from assay-based typing. Deeply sampled blood TCRbeta repertoires from subjects exposed to, actively infected with, or recovered from COVID-19 were included in the dataset. Nearly every sample came with metadata listing a de-identified subject ID, COVID-19 status, age in years and sex. The prospective study material was composed of cDNA or gDNA derived from T cells, B-cell-depleted T cells, or PBMCs. The repertoires were released in a freely available public database meant as a resource for research on the immune response to SARS-CoV-2. Samples were obtained from the ongoing ImmuneRACE study (first 160 participants) and from 1,254 subjects provided by 6 global collaborators. The paper's findings and limits, for the study overall: Clinical and demographic metadata were provided uncurated, with the amount varying by source and participant.

The immunoSEQ Assay, a bias-controlled multiplex PCR, was used to amplify TCRbeta CDR3 regions from genomic DNA. The published analysis was carried out like this. The number of nucleated cells in each sample was estimated by amplification of reference gene primers within the assay. To quantify the absolute abundance of each unique TCRbeta CDR3 rearrangement, sequence reads were collapsed and filtered. For each sample, productive Simpson clonality was calculated by taking the square root of Simpson's diversity index across productive rearrangements. TCRdb re-hosts the immuneACCESS table, in-frame sequences only. Its copies lack some clones; in the studies checked, an unresolved V gene accounts for under half of them, and the cause for the rest is not known. Clone size and the V and J calls come from that table; the DNA yielded D and trimming. A total of fewer than 350,000 clones appear in this sample, approximately 83% of them only once. The ten largest clones represent roughly 2.1% of the sample.

Sequenced sample: peripheral blood. This clonotype originated in a woman under 40 who had recovered from COVID-19.

The CDR3 has the sequence CASSPRTGLEGTEAFF. The DNA sequence reads TGTGCCAGTAGTCCCCGGACAGGCTTGGAGGGCACTGAAGCTTTCTTT. The sequence joins TRBV19 to TRBJ1-1, with 7 middle bases fitting TRBD1. Spanning cysteine to phenylalanine, the CDR3 consists of 16 amino acids. Kept here is only the CDR3 DNA, which spans 48 bases and is read in frame from base 1. The germline V gene (reference sequence) gives CDR1 as LNHDA and CDR2 as SQIVND. At the junction V is shortened by 5 bases and J by 4 bases; bases outside the gene matches: 13.